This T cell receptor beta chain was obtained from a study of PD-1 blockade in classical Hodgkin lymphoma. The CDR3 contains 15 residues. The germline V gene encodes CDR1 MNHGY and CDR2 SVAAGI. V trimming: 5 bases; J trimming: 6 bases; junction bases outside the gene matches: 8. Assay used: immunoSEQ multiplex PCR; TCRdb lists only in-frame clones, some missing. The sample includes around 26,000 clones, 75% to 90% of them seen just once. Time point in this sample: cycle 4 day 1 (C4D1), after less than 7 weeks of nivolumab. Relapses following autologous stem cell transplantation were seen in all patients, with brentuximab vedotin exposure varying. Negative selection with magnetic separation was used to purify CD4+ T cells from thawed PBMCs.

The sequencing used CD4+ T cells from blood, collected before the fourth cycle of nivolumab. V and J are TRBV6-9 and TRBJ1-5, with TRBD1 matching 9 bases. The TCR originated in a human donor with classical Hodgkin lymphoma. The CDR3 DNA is TGTGCCAGCAGTACCCGAACAGGGGGCGGTCAGCCCCAGCATTTT. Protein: CASSTRTGGGQPQHF.